This TCR beta chain came from a study of blood T cells in healthy people across ages. The use of a sample-barcoded 5' primer and a J-beta primer mix characterized a second PCR of roughly 7 to 11 cycles. A single record per CDR3 protein comes from TCRdb applying MiXCR to the 5' RACE reads. The data show around 1,000,000 distinct CDR3 sequences, with around 25% seen just once and about 0.69% held by the top ten. In germline, CDR1 is SQVTM, CDR2 ANQGSEA. The CDR3 is made up of 10 amino acids. Trimming took off 3 bases at V and 5 bases at J, with 4 bases between the two ends. These data also featured in a second study, about T cells of mothers and their children.

The sequence derives from a girl aged 2-10 years in good health. V gene TRBV29-1 combines with J gene TRBJ2-5; D remains ambiguous. Sequencing was performed on blood. In DNA, the CDR3 is TGCAGCGTTGATCTCGAGACCCAGTACTTC. This sequence encodes CSVDLETQYF. Using reference TRBV29-1 and TRBJ2-5 for the parts outside the CDR3, the full variable domain is SAVISQKPSRDICQRGTSLTIQCQVDSQVTMMFWYRQQPGQSLTLIATANQGSEATYESGFVIDKFPISRPNLTFSTLTVSNMSPEDSSIYLCSVDLETQYFGPGTRLLVL.